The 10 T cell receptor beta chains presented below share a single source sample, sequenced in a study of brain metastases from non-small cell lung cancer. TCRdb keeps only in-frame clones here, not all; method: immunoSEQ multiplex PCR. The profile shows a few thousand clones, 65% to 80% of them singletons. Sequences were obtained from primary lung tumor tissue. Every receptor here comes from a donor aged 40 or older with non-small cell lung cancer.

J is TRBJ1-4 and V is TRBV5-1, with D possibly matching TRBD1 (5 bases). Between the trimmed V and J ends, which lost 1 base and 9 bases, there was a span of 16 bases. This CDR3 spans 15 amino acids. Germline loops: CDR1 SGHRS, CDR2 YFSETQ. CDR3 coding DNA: TGCGCCAGCAGCTTGTCGGCGGGGGATAGGAAAAAACTGTTTTTT. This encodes CASSLSAGDRKKLFF.

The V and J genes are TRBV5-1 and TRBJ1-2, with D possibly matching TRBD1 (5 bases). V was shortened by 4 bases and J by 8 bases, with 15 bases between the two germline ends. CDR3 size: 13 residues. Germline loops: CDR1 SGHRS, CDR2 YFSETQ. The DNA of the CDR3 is TGCGCCAGCAGCCCCGGGACCGGACGGGGCTACACCTTC. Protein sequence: CASSPGTGRGYTF.

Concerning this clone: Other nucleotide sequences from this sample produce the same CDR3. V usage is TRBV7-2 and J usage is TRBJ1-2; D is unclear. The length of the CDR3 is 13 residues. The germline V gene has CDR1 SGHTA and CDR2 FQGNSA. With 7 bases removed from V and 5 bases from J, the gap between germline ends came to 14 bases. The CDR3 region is CASTDDTGYGYTF. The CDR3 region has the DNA TGTGCCAGCACCGACGACACGGGGTATGGCTACACCTTC.

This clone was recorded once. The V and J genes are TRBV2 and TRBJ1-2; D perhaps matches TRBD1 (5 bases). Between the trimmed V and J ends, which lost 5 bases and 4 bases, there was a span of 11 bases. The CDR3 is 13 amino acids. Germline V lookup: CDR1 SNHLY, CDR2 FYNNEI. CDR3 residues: CASSRQTTYGYTF. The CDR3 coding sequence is TGTGCCAGCAGTAGACAGACTACCTATGGCTACACCTTC.

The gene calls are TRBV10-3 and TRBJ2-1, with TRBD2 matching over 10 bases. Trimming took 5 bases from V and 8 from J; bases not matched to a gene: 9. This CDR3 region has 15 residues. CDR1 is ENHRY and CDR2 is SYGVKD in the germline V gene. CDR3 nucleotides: TGTGCCATCAGTACAACTAGCGGGGCGTTCCATGAGCAGTTCTTC. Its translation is CAISTTSGAFHEQFF.

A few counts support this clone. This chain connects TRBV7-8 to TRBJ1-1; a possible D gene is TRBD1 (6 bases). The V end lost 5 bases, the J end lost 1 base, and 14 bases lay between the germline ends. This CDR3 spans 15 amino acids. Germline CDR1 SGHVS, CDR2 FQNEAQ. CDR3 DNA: TGTGCCAGCAGCCCCGGCCGGACAGAGAACACTGAAGCTTTCTTT. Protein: CASSPGRTENTEAFF.

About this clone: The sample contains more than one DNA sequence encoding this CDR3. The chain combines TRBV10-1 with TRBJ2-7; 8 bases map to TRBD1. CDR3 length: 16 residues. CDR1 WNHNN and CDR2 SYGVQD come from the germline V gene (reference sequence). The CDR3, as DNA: TGTGCCAGCAGGGACCCCGGGACAGGAAACCCCTACGAGCAGTACGTC. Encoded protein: CASRDPGTGNPYEQYV.

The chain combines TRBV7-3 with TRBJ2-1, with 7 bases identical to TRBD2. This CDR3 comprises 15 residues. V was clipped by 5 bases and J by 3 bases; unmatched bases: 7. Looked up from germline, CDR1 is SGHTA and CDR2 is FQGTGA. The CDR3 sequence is CASSRGGTSYNEQFF. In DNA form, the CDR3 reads TGTGCCAGCAGCCGCGGGGGTACCAGCTACAATGAGCAGTTCTTC.

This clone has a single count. The CDR3 region is CASNAPNRVENIQYF. The CDR3, as DNA: TGTGCCAGCAATGCCCCGAACAGGGTGGAAAACATTCAGTACTTC. V gene TRBV2 combines with J gene TRBJ2-4, with D perhaps matching TRBD1 (6 bases). CDR1 SNHLY and CDR2 FYNNEI come from the germline V gene. Trimming shortened V by 7 bases and J by 5 bases, and 18 bases separated the two germline ends. This CDR3 has 15 residues.

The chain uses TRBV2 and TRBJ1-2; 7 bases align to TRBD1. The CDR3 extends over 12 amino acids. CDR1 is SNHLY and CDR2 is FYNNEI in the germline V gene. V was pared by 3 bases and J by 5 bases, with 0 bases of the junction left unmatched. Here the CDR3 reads CASSDRGYGYTF. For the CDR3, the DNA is TGTGCCAGCAGTGACAGGGGGTATGGCTACACCTTC.